The 11 T cell receptor beta chains listed next were all sequenced from one sample in a study of cytomegalovirus exposure and HLA in healthy donors. PCR employed 60 Vbeta and 13 Jbeta primers. Some clones are missing from TCRdb's copy, which holds only in-frame ones; the method was immunoSEQ multiplex PCR. Among some 77,000 clones, over 70% were seen once, and the ten largest hold 20% to 30%. The sequenced sample was PBMCs. The receptors originated from a woman aged 45 to 65 in good health and CMV-seropositive.

The chain uses TRBV11-2 and TRBJ2-6; the D is unclear. Germline lookup yields CDR1 SGHAT and CDR2 FQNNGV. V dropped 9 bases and J dropped 0 bases, with 6 bases sitting between them. The CDR3 consists of 13 residues. CDR3 bases: TGTGCCAGTCAATTCTCTGGGGCCAACGTCCTGACTTTC. Protein product: CASQFSGANVLTF. The full variable domain, its missing parts supplied by reference TRBV11-2 and TRBJ2-6, is EAGVAQSPRYKIIEKRQSVAFWCNPISGHATLYWYQQILGQGPKLLIQFQNNGVVDDSQLPKDRFSAERLKGVDSTLKIQPAKLEDSAVYLCASQFSGANVLTFGAGSRLTVL.

This chain's CDR3 is CASSIYRENTEAFF. The CDR3, as DNA: TGTGCCAGCAGTATCTACAGGGAGAACACTGAAGCTTTCTTT. V and J are TRBV2 and TRBJ1-1; D might be TRBD1 (6 bases). In germline, CDR1 is SNHLY, CDR2 FYNNEI. The CDR3 has 14 residues. V was shortened by 5 bases and J by 1 base, with 11 bases between the two germline ends.

CDR3 protein: CASGPGTGSYEQYF. DNA of the CDR3: TGTGCCAGTGGGCCCGGGACAGGGTCCTACGAGCAGTACTTC. This chain joins TRBV19 and TRBJ2-7; TRBD1 matches at 9 bases. Germline CDR1 and CDR2: LNHDA and SQIVND (reference sequence). This CDR3 is 14 amino acids long. The junction had 6 bases not matched to a gene; V was cut back by 8 bases and J by 1 base.

V is TRBV10-1 and J is TRBJ2-1, with D perhaps matching TRBD2 (7 bases). Germline CDR1 reads WNHNN; CDR2 reads SYGVQD (reference sequence). V dropped 4 bases and J dropped 9 bases, with 19 bases sitting between them. The CDR3 sequence is 15 residues long. CDR3 amino acids: CASSAGGGLAVEQFF. The CDR3 region has the DNA TGCGCCAGCAGTGCTGGGGGGGGCCTGGCAGTTGAGCAGTTCTTC.

The rearrangement uses TRBV6-5 and TRBJ1-2; 8 bases fit TRBD1. Per germline, CDR1 MNHEY and CDR2 SVGAGI. Germline trimming cut 6 bases from V and 5 bases from J; bases unmatched to any gene: 8. The CDR3 totals 14 residues. Written as DNA, the CDR3 is TGTGCCAGCAGGGCTGACAGGGGATTATATGGCTACACCTTC. Residues: CASRADRGLYGYTF.

The chain combines TRBV19 with TRBJ2-2; the match to TRBD1 covers 9 bases. The CDR3 runs 12 residues. CDR1 and CDR2 from the germline V gene are LNHDA and SQIVND (reference sequence). The trim removed 8 bases at V and 6 bases at J, leaving 1 base unmatched. The CDR3 reads CASRTGAGELFF. Written as DNA, the CDR3 is TGTGCCAGTCGGACAGGGGCCGGGGAGCTGTTTTTT.

The chain carries TRBV19 and TRBJ2-5, with 9 bases fitting TRBD1. V was clipped by 6 bases and J by 3 bases; unmatched bases: 2. This CDR3 spans 13 amino acids. The germline CDR1 and CDR2 sequences are LNHDA and SQIVND (reference sequence). CDR3 region: CASRDRGEETQYF. The CDR3 DNA is TGTGCCAGTAGGGACAGGGGAGAAGAGACCCAGTACTTC.

The chain links TRBV6-1 to TRBJ1-5; D unclear. Germline V CDR1 and CDR2: MNHNS, SASEGT. CDR3 length: 13 residues. The germline V and J ends were trimmed by 4 bases and 5 bases, with 9 bases remaining between them. The CDR3 loop is CASSGLSYQPQHF. The CDR3 nucleotides are TGTGCCAGCAGTGGGTTGAGTTATCAGCCCCAGCATTTT.

The J gene is TRBJ2-5, the V gene TRBV30, with a possible D match to TRBD2 (6 bases). The CDR3 has 11 residues. The V gene lost 5 bases and the J gene lost 6 bases, with 10 bases spanning the gap. Germline V lookup: CDR1 GTSNPN, CDR2 SVGIG (reference sequence). The CDR3 bases are TGTGCCTGGGTCAGCGGGCAGACCCAGTACTTC. This encodes CAWVSGQTQYF. Variable domain in full (rest from reference TRBV30 and TRBJ2-5): SQTIHQWPATLVQPVGSPLSLECTVEGTSNPNLYWYRQAAGRGLQLLFYSVGIGQISSEVPQNLSASRPQDRQFILSSKKLLLSDSGFYLCAWVSGQTQYFGPGTRLLVL.

The J gene is TRBJ2-3, the V gene TRBV5-6, with TRBD1 identical over 7 bases. Germline CDR1 SGHDT, CDR2 YYEEEE. The V gene end was trimmed by 4 bases and the J gene end by 2 bases; junction bases not matched to a gene: 4. The CDR3 contains 14 residues. Here the CDR3 DNA reads TGTGCCAGCAGCCGACAGGGCTCCACAGATACGCAGTATTTT. Translated: CASSRQGSTDTQYF.

The J gene is TRBJ2-1, the V gene TRBV11-3, with TRBD1 identical over 8 bases. V shed 0 bases, J shed 9 bases, and the junction held 7 bases outside the gene matches. The CDR3 spans 15 residues. CDR1 is SGHNT and CDR2 is YENEEA in the germline V gene. The CDR3 reads CASSLDGRGRSEQFF. The CDR3 DNA reads as TGTGCCAGCAGCTTAGATGGCAGGGGGCGCAGTGAGCAGTTCTTC.